This entry is about one TCR beta chain. These data originate in a study of PD-1 blockade in classical Hodgkin lymphoma. The method was immunoSEQ multiplex PCR; TCRdb's version includes in-frame clones alone and lacks a portion of them. Counted here are about 41,000 clones, more than 85% occurring once; the ten biggest clones make up approximately 5.7%. CDR3 length: 14 amino acids. V shed 8 bases, J shed 5 bases, and the junction held 7 bases outside the gene matches. The germline CDR1 and CDR2 sequences are MNHEY and SMNVEV (reference sequence). With no exception, relapse followed autologous stem cell transplantation in all patients, and brentuximab vedotin exposure varied.

This sequence joins TRBV27 and TRBJ2-5, with TRBD2 matching 11 bases. The sequence derives from a human donor with classical Hodgkin lymphoma. Sequencing was performed on peripheral blood mononuclear cells (PBMCs), taken before the second cycle of nivolumab. The CDR3 sequence: CASGGLAVGETQYF. CDR3 nucleotides: TGTGCCAGCGGGGGACTAGCGGTCGGGGAGACCCAGTACTTC.